The clone carrying this T cell receptor (beta chain) was picked up a small number of times. Authors' data handling: Estimation of nucleated cell counts was performed using reference gene primer amplification. Assay: immunoSEQ multiplex PCR; the TCRdb copy retains only in-frame clones and omits some. The V and J calls and clone size were taken over from that table, and D and trimming were inferred from the DNA. The table lists over 300,000 clones, 85% to 90% of them singletons. This sample stems from a study of blood T cell repertoires in COVID-19. The overall study: From T cells, B-cell-depleted T cells, or PBMCs came the material, which was cDNA or gDNA.

Individuals drawn from around 25 US areas were about 18 to 95 years old. Which cohort a participant joined came from the clinical history participants gave. V was pared by 4 bases and J by 0 bases, with 11 bases of the junction left unmatched. Per the germline V gene, CDR1 is MGHRA and CDR2 is YSYEKL. There are 18 residues in the CDR3. V gene TRBV4-1 combines with J gene TRBJ1-1, with TRBD1 matching over 10 bases. Sequenced sample: PBMCs or T cells enriched from blood (not recorded which). The TCR comes from a woman under 30 who had recovered from COVID-19. CDR3 residues: CASSLTGTGAPLNTEAFF. DNA of the CDR3: TGCGCCAGCAGCCTCACCGGGACAGGGGCCCCTTTGAACACTGAAGCTTTCTTT.